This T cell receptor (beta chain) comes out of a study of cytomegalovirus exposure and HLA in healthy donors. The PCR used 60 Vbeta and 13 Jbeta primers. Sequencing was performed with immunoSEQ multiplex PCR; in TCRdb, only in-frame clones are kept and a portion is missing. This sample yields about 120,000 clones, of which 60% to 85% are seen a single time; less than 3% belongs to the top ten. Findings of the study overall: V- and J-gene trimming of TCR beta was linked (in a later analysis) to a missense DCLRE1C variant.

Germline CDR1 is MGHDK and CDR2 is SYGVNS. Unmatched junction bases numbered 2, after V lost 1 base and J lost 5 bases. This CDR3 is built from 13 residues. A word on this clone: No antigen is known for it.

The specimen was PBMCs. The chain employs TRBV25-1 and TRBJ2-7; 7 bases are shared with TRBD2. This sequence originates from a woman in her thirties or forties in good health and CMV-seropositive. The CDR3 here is CASSELGGNEQYF. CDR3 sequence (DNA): TGTGCCAGCAGTGAATTGGGGGGGAACGAGCAGTACTTC.